This T cell receptor (beta chain) was sequenced for a study of cytomegalovirus exposure and HLA in healthy donors. Whole-study context: Tens of millions of unique TCRs from HLA-typed donors made up an early data release. Study-wide results and limits: Across HLA loci, a later analysis found differing TCR association rates, with DRB1 most and HLA-C fewest. Analysis performed later found 15,000 or so TCR beta sequences associated with HLA alleles at 0.05 false discovery rate.

This CDR3 contains 14 residues. From germline, CDR1 is SGHDT and CDR2 YYEEEE. V gave up 0 bases and J gave up 7 bases, with 13 bases separating them. The PCR contained 60 Vbeta and 13 Jbeta primers. Assay: immunoSEQ multiplex PCR; the TCRdb copy retains only in-frame clones and omits some. The sample lists 150,000 to 200,000 clones, 70% to 85% occurring once. This clone was counted a single time. Antigen: not known. J is TRBJ2-5 and V is TRBV5-6, with D hard to call. The TCR comes from an older woman in good health and CMV-seropositive. Material for sequencing was PBMCs. CDR3 protein: CASSLGTNRGTQYF. DNA of the CDR3: TGTGCCAGCAGCTTGGGAACAAACCGAGGGACCCAGTACTTC.